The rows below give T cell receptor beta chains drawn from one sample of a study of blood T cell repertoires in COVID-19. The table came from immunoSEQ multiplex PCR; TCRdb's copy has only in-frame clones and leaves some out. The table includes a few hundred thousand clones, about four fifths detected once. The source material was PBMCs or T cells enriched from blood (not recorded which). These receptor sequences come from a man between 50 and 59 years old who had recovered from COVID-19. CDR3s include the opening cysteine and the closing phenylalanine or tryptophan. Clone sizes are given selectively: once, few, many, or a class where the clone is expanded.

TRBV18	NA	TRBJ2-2	CASSVEGELFF
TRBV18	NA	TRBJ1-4	CASSRYGGRGEKLFF
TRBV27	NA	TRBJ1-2	CASSRTDRGYGYTF
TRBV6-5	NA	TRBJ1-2	CASGSGLLYGYTF
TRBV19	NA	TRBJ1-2	CASSPKGTGLYGYTF
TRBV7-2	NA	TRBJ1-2	CASSSNRQVQGYTF
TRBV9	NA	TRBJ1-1	CASSVAAGWDTEAFF
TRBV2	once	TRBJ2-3	CASSELVGGSTDTQYF
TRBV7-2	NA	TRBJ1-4	CASSQDLRGTNEKLFF
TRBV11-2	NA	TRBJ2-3	CASSFGLAWTDTQYF
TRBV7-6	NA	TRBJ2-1	CASSGRARGNEQFF
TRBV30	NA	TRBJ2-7	CAWGHSYEQYF
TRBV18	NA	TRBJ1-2	CASSPQGARGYTF
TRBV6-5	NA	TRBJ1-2	CASSPRTGGSYGYTF
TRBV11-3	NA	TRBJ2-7	CASSGRDINYEQYF
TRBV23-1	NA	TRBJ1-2	CASSHLTGHYGYTF
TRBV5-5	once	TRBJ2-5	CASSLKGLETQYF
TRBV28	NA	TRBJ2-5	CASSLRGTYQETQYF
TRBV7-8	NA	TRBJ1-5	CASSLDNRGLNQPQHF
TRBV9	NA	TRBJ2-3	CASSVQGSVIDTQYF
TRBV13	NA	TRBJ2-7	CASSSHGRGGRYEQYF
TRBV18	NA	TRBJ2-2	CASSLAGTNTGELFF
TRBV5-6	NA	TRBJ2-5	CASSLVSEETQYF
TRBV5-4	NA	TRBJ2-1	CASSFGQGRDNEQFF
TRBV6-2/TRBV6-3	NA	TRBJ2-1	CASSSSLLAGSSYNEQFF
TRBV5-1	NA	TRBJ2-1	CASKGLAATNEQFF
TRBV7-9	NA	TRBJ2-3	CASSDSLRGALDTQYF
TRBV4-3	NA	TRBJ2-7	CASRMGTGLSYEQYF
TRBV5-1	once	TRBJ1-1	CASSLDRKVSEAFF
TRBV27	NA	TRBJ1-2	CASSSGQALGYGYTF
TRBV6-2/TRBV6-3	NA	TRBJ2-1	CASSLPGQPYNEQFF
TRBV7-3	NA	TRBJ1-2	CASSRQSNYGYTF
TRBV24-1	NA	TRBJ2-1	CATPEDFSSYNEQFF
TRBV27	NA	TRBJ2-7	CASSFAGTGRYEQYF
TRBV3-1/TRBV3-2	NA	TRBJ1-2	CASSQGQGSYGYTF
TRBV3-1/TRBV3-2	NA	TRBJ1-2	CASSPYSTANYGYTF
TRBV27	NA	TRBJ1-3	CASGQAGNTIYF
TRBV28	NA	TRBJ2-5	CASSAPVTGLWTQYF
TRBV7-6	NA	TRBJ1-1	CASSQRPGTGSKAFF
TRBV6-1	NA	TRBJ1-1	CASSEGDSWTEAFF
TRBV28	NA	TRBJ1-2	CASSLYQGVWYGYTF
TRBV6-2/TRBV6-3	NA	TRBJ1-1	CASSYEVQNTEAFF
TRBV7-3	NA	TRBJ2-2	CASSPRLAGNTGELFF
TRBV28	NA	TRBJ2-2	CASTLGLAGGTGELFF
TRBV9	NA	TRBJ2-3	CASSVVGTGSVYTQYF
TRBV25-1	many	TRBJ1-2	CASSARGGSGYTF
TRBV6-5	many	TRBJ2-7	CASRVTITSTEQYF
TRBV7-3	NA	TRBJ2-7	CASSADGQPYEQYF
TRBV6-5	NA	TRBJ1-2	CASSYSGGGYGYTF
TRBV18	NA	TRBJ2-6	CASSPGTGGSGANVLTF
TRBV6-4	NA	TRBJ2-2	CASRQGAQTGELFF
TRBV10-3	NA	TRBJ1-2	CAISDGGQSYGYTF
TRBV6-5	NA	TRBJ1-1	CASSYLPSRGEAFF